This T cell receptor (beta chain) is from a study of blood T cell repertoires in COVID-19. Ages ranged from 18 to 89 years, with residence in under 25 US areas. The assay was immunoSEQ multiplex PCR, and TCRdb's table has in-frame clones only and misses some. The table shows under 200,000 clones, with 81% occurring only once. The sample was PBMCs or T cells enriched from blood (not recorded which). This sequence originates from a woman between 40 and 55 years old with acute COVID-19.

CDR3: CASSLGTSDIYEQYF. The CDR3 DNA reads TGCGCCAGCAGCCTCGGGACTAGCGATATCTACGAGCAGTACTTC. The chain carries TRBV5-1 and TRBJ2-7; TRBD2 agrees at 10 bases. Per germline, CDR1 SGHRS and CDR2 YFSETQ. The length of the CDR3 is 15 residues. The junction had 7 bases not matched to a gene; V was cut back by 4 bases and J by 3 bases.